Listed below are T cell receptor beta chains from one sample, sequenced in a study of identical twins. Via MiXCR, TCRdb re-called the 5' RACE reads, giving one row per CDR3 protein. The data hold more than 650,000 distinct CDR3 sequences, with around 6.1% observed a single time. Sequenced: naive T cells sorted from blood. These receptors originate from a young man in good health. The CDR3 runs from the conserved cysteine through the conserved F or W. The D gene is left open where the match is weak. Some rows mark clone size as missing; the rest say once, few, many or name a class of expanded clone.

length	size	D	V	J	DNA	CDR3
14	few	-	TRBV9	TRBJ1-1	TGTGCCAGCAGCGTAGCTGGGGGACCCACTGAAGCTTTCTTT	CASSVAGGPTEAFF
13	many	TRBD1	TRBV20-1	TRBJ1-1	TGCAGTGCTCTTACCGACAGGGAGATTGAAGCTTTCTTT	CSALTDREIEAFF
12	many	-	TRBV18	TRBJ2-3	TGTGCCAGCTCACCACTAGGAGATACGCAGTATTTT	CASSPLGDTQYF
16	-	TRBD1	TRBV18	TRBJ2-2	TGTGCCAGCTCACTAGCTGGACAGGGAACCACCGGGGAGCTGTTTTTT	CASSLAGQGTTGELFF
12	many	-	TRBV20-1	TRBJ2-7	TGCAGTGCTAGAAACAGGGTCTACGAGCAGTACTTC	CSARNRVYEQYF
15	few	-	TRBV27	TRBJ2-1	TGTGCCAGCAGTTTCCAGGGACTTCAGGCGAATGAGCAGTTCTTC	CASSFQGLQANEQFF
15	few	-	TRBV11-2	TRBJ2-4	TGTGCCAGCAGCCCAGACCTAGTTAACAAAAACATTCAGTACTTC	CASSPDLVNKNIQYF
10	few	-	TRBV6-2/TRBV6-3	TRBJ2-5	TGTGCCAGCAGATACGAGACCCAGTACTTC	CASRYETQYF
13	many	-	TRBV12-3/TRBV12-4	TRBJ1-3	TGTGCCAGCAGTAGAGGAACTGGAAACACCATATATTTT	CASSRGTGNTIYF
13	many	TRBD2	TRBV20-1	TRBJ2-2	TGCAGTGCCAAAACTAGCGTCTACGGGGAGCTGTTTTTT	CSAKTSVYGELFF
16	many	TRBD1	TRBV12-3/TRBV12-4	TRBJ2-3	TGTGCCAGCAGTCCAAACAGGGGTATAGGTACAGATACGCAGTATTTT	CASSPNRGIGTDTQYF
16	-	TRBD1	TRBV6-5	TRBJ1-1	TGTGCCAGCAGTTACTCGTCGGCAGGGGGGAACACTGAAGCTTTCTTT	CASSYSSAGGNTEAFF